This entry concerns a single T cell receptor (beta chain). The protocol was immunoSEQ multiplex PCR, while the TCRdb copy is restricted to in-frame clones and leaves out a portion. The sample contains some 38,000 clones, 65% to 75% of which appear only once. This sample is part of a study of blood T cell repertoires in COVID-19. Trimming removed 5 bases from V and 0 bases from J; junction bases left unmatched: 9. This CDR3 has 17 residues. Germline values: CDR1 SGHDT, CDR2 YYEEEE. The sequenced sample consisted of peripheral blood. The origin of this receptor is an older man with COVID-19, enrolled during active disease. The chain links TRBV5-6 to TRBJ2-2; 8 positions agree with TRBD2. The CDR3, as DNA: TGTGCCAGCAGACCGGAGGGTAGCGGGGCGAACACCGGGGAGCTGTTTTTT. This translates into CASRPEGSGANTGELFF.